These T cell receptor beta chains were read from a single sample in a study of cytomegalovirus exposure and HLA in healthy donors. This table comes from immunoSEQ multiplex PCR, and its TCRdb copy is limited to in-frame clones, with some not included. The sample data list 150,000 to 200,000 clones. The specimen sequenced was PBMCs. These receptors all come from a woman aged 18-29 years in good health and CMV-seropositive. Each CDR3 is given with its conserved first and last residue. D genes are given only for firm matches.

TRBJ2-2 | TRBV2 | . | TGTGCCAGCATCGCAGCGCCGAACACCGGGGAGCTGTTTTTT | CASIAAPNTGELFF
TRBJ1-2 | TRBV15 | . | TGTGCCACCAGCAGAGATCTGGAGGGCACCGGGGGCTACACCTTC | CATSRDLEGTGGYTF
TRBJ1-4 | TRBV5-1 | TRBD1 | TGCGCCAGCAGCTTGGCCGGGGGACAGGGGGTTGAAAAACTGTTTTTT | CASSLAGGQGVEKLFF
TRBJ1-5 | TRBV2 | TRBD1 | TGTGCCAGCAGTGTAGGGGACAGGGGTGCCCGGCCCCAGCATTTT | CASSVGDRGARPQHF
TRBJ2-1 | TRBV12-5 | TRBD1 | TGTGCTAGTGGTCCGGGGACAGGTGGCAATGAGCAGTTCTTC | CASGPGTGGNEQFF
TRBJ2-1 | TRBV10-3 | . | TGTGCCATCAGTGAATCTCTGAGCTCCTACAATGAGCAGTTCTTC | CAISESLSSYNEQFF
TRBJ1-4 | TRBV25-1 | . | TGTGCCAGCAGTGAATATTTCTCCGTAACTAATGAAAAACTGTTTTTT | CASSEYFSVTNEKLFF
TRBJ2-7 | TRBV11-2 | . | TGTGCCAGCAGCTTAGTCAGGGACGAGCAGTACTTC | CASSLVRDEQYF
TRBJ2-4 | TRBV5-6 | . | TGTGCCAGCAGCTTGCGGGGATCGGACATTCAGTACTTC | CASSLRGSDIQYF
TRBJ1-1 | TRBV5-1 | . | TGCGCCAGCAGCCCTCAGACATCTTCGAACACTGAAGCTTTCTTT | CASSPQTSSNTEAFF
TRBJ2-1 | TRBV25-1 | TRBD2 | TGTGCCAGCAGTCCGGGACTAGCGGGAGCATCCGATGAGCAGTTCTTC | CASSPGLAGASDEQFF
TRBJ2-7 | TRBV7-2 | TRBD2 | TGTGCCAGCAGCGCCCAGACTAGTGGGAGGGAGGAGCAGTACTTC | CASSAQTSGREEQYF
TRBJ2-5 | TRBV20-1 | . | TGCAGTGCTAGAGGGGTGTGGGAGCAGTACTTC | CSARGVWEQYF
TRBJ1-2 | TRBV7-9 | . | TGTGCCAGCAGCTCAGGGGTAAATGGCTACACCTTC | CASSSGVNGYTF
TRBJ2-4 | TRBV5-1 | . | TGCGCCAGCAGCTTTTGGGGCGATTCCAAAAACATTCAGTACTTC | CASSFWGDSKNIQYF
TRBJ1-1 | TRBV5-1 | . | TGCGCCAGCAGCCTATTCCTATCAGGGGAAACTGAAGCTTTCTTT | CASSLFLSGETEAFF
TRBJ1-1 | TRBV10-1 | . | TGCGCCAGCAGTGATCTGGGGCAGGGGAACACTGAAGCTTTCTTT | CASSDLGQGNTEAFF
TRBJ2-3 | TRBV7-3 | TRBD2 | TGTGCCAGCAGCCCGAACGAGGGACTAGCGAGAGATACGCAGTATTTT | CASSPNEGLARDTQYF
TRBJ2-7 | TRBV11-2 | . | TGTGCCAGCAGCTCTGTCCAAGGTAGCGTCCCCTACGAGCAGTACTTC | CASSSVQGSVPYEQYF
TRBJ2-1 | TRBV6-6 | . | TGTGCCAGCATAACTAAAGGGGTACTCTACAATGAGCAGTTCTTC | CASITKGVLYNEQFF
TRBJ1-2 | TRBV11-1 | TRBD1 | TGTGCCAGCAGCGCACACAGGGGGCGAATGAATTATGGCTACACCTTC | CASSAHRGRMNYGYTF
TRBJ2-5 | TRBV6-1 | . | TGTGCCAGCAGTGAAGCGGACAGTCAAGAGACCCAGTACTTC | CASSEADSQETQYF
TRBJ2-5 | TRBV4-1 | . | TGCGCCAGCAGCCAGCCACTAGGAGAGACCCAGTACTTC | CASSQPLGETQYF
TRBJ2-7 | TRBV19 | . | TGTGCCAGTAGTACAAGCCACGAGCAGTACTTC | CASSTSHEQYF
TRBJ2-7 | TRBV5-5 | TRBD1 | TGTGCCAGCAGCTTGGCGGGACAGGAGAACTACGAGCAGTACTTC | CASSLAGQENYEQYF
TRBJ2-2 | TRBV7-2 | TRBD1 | TGTGCCACTAAAGGGGACAGCGCTACCGGGGAGCTGTTTTTT | CATKGDSATGELFF
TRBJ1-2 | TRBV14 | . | TGTGCCAGCAGCCAAGGCCACAGCTATGGCTACACCTTC | CASSQGHSYGYTF
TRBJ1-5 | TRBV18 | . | TGTGCCAGCTCCCCCGCGGGGGATTATAACCAGCCCCAGCATTTT | CASSPAGDYNQPQHF